The TCR beta chain described here comes from a study of technical replicates of blood from a few donors. Generated by immunoSEQ multiplex PCR, the TCRdb table keeps only in-frame clones and is missing some. The sample shows 60,000 to 80,000 clones, around 84% of them seen only once. V lost 1 base and J lost 5, with 8 bases in between. This CDR3 contains 13 residues. Germline V gene data show CDR1 as SEHNR and CDR2 as FQNEAQ (reference sequence). V usage is TRBV7-9 and J usage is TRBJ2-5, with unresolved D. The sample was PBMCs. This clonotype was sampled from a human donor in good health. Some clones in this sample may be carry-over from other donors' samples. The CDR3 region has the DNA TGTGCCAGCAGCTTAGGTAGCTGGGAGACCCAGTACTTC. Its protein is CASSLGSWETQYF.